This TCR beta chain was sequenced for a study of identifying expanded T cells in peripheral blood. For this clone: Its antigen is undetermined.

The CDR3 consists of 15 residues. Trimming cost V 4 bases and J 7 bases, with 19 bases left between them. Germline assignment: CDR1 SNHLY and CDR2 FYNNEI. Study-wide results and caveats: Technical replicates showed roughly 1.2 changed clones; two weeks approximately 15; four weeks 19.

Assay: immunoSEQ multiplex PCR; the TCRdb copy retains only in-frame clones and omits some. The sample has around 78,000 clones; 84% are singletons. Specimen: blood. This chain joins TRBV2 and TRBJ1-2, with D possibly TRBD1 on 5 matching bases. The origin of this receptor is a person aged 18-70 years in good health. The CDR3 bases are TGTGCCAGCAGTGTAAACCGTCAGGGAGGGTTTGGCTACACCTTC. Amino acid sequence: CASSVNRQGGFGYTF.